Included here is one TCR beta chain sequence, with context. Germline-derived CDR1 and CDR2 are WNHNN and SYGVQD (reference sequence). V lost 3 bases and J 0 bases, leaving 10 bases between the germline ends. The CDR3 length is 15 residues. Original handling: From reference gene primer amplification, estimates of nucleated cell counts were derived. The data were produced by immunoSEQ multiplex PCR, yet TCRdb's version contains in-frame clones alone and is incomplete. The V and J calls and the clone size are those of that table, but D and trimming were determined from the DNA. Of fewer than 250,000 clones listed, around three quarters were seen once; the top ten hold about a sixth. This entry comes from a study of blood T cell repertoires in COVID-19. Whole-study context: Donors in the United States, Italy and Spain gave samples during acute or convalescent COVID-19.

Participants were aged about 18 to 100 years, lived in 24 US areas, and enrolled virtually. Assignments of participants to cohorts depended upon their own reported clinical history. The chain carries TRBV10-1 and TRBJ2-3; D may be TRBD1 (5 bases). What was sequenced was PBMCs or T cells enriched from blood (not recorded which). The sequence came from a woman aged 50 to 60 with acute COVID-19. The CDR3 DNA reads as TGCGCCAGCAGTGATAGGGGATCTAGCACAGATACGCAGTATTTT. It encodes CASSDRGSSTDTQYF.